This entry lists 3 T cell receptor beta chains sequenced from one sample in a study of blood T cell repertoires in COVID-19. The protocol was immunoSEQ multiplex PCR, while the TCRdb copy is restricted to in-frame clones and leaves out a portion. The profile shows around 100,000 clones, 85% to 90% of them singletons. Sequenced material: peripheral blood. These TCRs come from a man aged 50 to 59 with acute or convalescent COVID-19.

The V gene is TRBV7-2, the J gene TRBJ1-3; no clear D gene. CDR1 is SGHTA and CDR2 is FQGNSA in the germline V gene. The CDR3 is made up of 15 amino acids. The V and J ends lost 5 bases and 0 bases respectively, with 11 bases between them. CDR3 amino acids: CASSMAGYSGNTIYF. DNA for the CDR3: TGTGCCAGCAGCATGGCGGGTTACTCTGGAAACACCATATATTTT.

The V call is TRBV5-1, the J call TRBJ2-3; TRBD1 matches 9 bases. There are 15 residues in the CDR3. Germline V CDR1 and CDR2: SGHRS, YFSETQ. V was clipped by 3 bases and J by 4 bases; unmatched bases: 6. CDR3 loop: CASSWGQGGADTQYF. CDR3 sequence (DNA): TGCGCCAGCAGCTGGGGACAGGGCGGTGCAGATACGCAGTATTTT.

The chain joins TRBV28 to TRBJ2-1; TRBD2 aligns across 9 bases. The CDR3 consists of 16 residues. V gave up 4 bases and J gave up 5 bases; unmatched junction bases: 9. Looked up from germline, CDR1 is MDHEN and CDR2 is SYDVKM. For the CDR3, the DNA is TGTGCCAGCAGTTCCCCTGCGGGAGGGCCCGACAATGAGCAGTTCTTC. Protein: CASSSPAGGPDNEQFF.